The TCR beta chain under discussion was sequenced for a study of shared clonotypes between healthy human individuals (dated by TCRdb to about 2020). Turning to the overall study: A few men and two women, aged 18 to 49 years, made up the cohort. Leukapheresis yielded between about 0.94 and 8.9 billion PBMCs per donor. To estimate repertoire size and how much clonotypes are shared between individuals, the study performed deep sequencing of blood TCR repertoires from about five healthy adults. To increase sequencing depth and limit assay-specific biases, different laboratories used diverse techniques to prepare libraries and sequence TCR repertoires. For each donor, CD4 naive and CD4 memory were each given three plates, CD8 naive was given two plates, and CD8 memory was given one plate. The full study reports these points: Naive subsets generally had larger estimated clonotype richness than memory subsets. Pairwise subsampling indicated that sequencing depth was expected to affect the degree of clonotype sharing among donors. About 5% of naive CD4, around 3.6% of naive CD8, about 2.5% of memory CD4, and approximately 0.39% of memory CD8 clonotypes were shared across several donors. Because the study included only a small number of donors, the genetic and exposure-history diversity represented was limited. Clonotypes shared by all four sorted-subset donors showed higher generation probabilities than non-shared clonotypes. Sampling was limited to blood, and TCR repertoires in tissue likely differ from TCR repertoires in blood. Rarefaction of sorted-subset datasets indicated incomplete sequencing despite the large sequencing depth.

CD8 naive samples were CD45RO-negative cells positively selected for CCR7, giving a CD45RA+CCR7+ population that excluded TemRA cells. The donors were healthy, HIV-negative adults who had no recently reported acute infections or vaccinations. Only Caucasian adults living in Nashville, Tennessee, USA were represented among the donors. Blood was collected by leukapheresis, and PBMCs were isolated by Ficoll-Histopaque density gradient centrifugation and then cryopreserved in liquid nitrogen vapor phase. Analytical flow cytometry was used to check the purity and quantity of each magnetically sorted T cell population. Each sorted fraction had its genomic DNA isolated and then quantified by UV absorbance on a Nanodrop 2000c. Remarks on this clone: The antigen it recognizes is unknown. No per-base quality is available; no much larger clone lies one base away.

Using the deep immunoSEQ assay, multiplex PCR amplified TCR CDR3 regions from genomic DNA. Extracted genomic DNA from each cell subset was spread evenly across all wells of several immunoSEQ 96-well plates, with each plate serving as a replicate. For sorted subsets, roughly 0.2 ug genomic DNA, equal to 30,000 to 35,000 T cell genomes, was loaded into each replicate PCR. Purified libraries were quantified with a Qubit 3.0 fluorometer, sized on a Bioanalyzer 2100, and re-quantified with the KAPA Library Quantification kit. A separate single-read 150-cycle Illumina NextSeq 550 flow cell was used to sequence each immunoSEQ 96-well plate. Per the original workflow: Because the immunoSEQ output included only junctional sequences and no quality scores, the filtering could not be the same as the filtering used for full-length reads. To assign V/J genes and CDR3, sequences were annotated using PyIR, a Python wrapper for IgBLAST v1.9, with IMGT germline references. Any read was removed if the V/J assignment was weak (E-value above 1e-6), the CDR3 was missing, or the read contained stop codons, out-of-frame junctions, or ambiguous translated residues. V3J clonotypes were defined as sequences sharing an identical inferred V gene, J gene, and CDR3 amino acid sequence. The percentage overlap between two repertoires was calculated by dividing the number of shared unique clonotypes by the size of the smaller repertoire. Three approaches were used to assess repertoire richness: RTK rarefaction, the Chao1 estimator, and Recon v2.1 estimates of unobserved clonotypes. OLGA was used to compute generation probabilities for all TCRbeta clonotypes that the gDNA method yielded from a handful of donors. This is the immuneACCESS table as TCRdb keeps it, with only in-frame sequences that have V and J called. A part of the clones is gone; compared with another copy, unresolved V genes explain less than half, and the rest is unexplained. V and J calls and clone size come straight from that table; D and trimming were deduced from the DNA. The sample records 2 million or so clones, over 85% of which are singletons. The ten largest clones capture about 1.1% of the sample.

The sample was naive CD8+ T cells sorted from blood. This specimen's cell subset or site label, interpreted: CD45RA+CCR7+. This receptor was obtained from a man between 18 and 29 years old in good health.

The bases are TGTGCCAGTAGTATGATGCTAGCGGGGGAACAAGAGACCCAGTACTTC. The resulting protein is CASSMMLAGEQETQYF. The chain uses TRBV19 and TRBJ2-5, and TRBD2 matches 10 of the central bases. From the germline V gene (reference sequence), CDR1 is LNHDA and CDR2 is SQIVND. The CDR3 spans 16 residues, from the cysteine through the phenylalanine. Just CDR3 DNA is preserved here, 48 bases in frame from base 1. V loses 3 bases at its end and J loses 2 bases; junction bases beyond the gene matches: 6.